Sequencing of this T cell receptor beta chain was carried out in a study of blood T cell repertoires in COVID-19. Turning to the study itself: The United States, Italy and Spain were the sources of the acute and convalescent COVID-19 samples. T cells, B-cell-depleted T cells, or PBMCs provided the cDNA or gDNA that served as material.

Original processing notes: Reference gene primer amplification in the assay estimated nucleated cell counts. This table comes from immunoSEQ multiplex PCR, and its TCRdb copy is limited to in-frame clones, with some not included. The V and J calls and the clone size are those of that table, but D and trimming were determined from the DNA. This sample yields about 72,000 clones, of which around 86% are seen a single time; approximately 10% belongs to the top ten. V was pared by 8 bases and J by 1 base, with 8 bases between. This CDR3 contains 13 residues. Germline loops: CDR1 SGHTA, CDR2 FQGNSA. This clone was recorded a few times.

Sample: peripheral blood. This clonotype was obtained from a man aged 65 to 85 with active or convalescent COVID-19. The chain employs TRBV7-2 and TRBJ2-2; a weak D match, TRBD1 (5 bases). The chain's CDR3 is CASGAGNTGELFF. The CDR3 bases are TGTGCCAGCGGGGCAGGGAACACCGGGGAGCTGTTTTTT.